This T cell receptor beta chain was recovered during a study of T-cell reconstitution after alpha-beta-depleted transplantation in children. The length of the CDR3 is 15 residues. Germline-derived CDR1 and CDR2 are SGHRS and YFSETQ. V shed 5 bases and J shed 2 bases, with 17 bases lying between them. With regard to this clonotype: The antigen remains unidentified.

This sample's TCRbeta library carried unique molecular identifier barcodes. TCRdb re-called the PCR reads through MiXCR, storing one row per CDR3 protein. The table lists 500,000 or so distinct CDR3 sequences, approximately 10% of them singletons, with 12% to 15% in the top ten. Study-level findings and limits: Two months or so post-transplant, alpha-beta T cells reportedly derived from several hundred expanded graft clones. T-cell counts and diversity at one year following transplant were attributed mainly to newly produced T cells. Diversity of TCRbeta at day 60 was high in some patients, arising from surviving recipient T cells and thymic progenitors.

The chain is built from TRBV5-1 and TRBJ2-7; D is ambiguous. This sample comprised PBMCs, mostly from graft donor cells, obtained 180 days after TCRalphabeta/CD19-depleted stem cell transplant. The receptor was isolated from a female patient younger than 10 who had a stem cell transplant for aplastic anemia, so the T cells may come from the graft donor. CDR3 nucleotides: TGCGCCAGCAGTCCTCTTCAAGGGTCGGCCTACGAGCAGTACTTC. This translates into CASSPLQGSAYEQYF.